What follows describes a single T cell receptor beta chain. Its antigen is undetermined. The sample is drawn from a study of shared clonotypes between healthy human individuals. About the research overall: There were three CD4 naive, three CD4 memory, two CD8 naive and one CD8 memory plates per donor. Whole-study results and caveats: Clonotype sharing across donors was expected to vary with sequencing depth.

Across several immunoSEQ plates, the genomic DNA of each subset was split evenly. This table comes from immunoSEQ multiplex PCR, and its TCRdb copy is limited to in-frame clones, with some not included. This table has 110,000 or so clones, around 68% appearing once. The authors combined CD45RO+ cells with CCR7-negative CD45RA+ TemRA cells as CD8 memory. Trimming took 5 bases from V and 6 from J; bases not matched to a gene: 10. Germline assignment: CDR1 SGHVS and CDR2 FNYEAQ. CDR3 length: 14 amino acids. Sequenced: memory CD8+ T cells sorted from blood. Subset meaning: CD45RO+ cells pooled with CCR7-negative TemRA cells. The clonotype originates from a woman in her thirties in good health. The rearrangement links TRBV7-6 to TRBJ2-7, with 7 bases that match TRBD1. The CDR3 region is CASSIGQDSGEQYF. The DNA of the CDR3 is TGTGCCAGCAGCATCGGACAGGACTCGGGCGAGCAGTACTTC.